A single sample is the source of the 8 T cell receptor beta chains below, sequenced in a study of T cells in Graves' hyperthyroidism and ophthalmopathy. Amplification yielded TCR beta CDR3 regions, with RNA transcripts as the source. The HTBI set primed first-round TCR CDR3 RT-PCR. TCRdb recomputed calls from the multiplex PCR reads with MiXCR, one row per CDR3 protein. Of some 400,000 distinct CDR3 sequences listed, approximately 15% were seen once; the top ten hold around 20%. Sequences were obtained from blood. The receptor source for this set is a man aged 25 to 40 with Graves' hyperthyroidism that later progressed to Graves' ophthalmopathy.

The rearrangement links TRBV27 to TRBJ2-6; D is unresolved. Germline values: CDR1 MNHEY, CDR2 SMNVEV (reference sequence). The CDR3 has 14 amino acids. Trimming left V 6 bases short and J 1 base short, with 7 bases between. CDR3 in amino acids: CASSRSSGANVLTF. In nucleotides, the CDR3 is TGTGCCAGCAGCCGTTCATCTGGGGCCAACGTCCTGACTTTC.

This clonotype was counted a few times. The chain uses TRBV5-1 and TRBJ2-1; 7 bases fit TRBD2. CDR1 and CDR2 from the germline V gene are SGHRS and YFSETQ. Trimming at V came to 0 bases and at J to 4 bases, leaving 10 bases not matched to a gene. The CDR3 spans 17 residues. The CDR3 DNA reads TGCGCCAGCAGCTTGGTAAGAGCGCTAGCGGCGTACAATGAGCAGTTCTTC. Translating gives CASSLVRALAAYNEQFF.

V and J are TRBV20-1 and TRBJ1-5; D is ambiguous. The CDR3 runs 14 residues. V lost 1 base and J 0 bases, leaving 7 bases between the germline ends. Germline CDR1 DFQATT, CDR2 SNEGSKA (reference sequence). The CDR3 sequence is CSARGLHSNQPQHF. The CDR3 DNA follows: TGCAGTGCTAGAGGGTTACATAGCAATCAGCCCCAGCATTTT.

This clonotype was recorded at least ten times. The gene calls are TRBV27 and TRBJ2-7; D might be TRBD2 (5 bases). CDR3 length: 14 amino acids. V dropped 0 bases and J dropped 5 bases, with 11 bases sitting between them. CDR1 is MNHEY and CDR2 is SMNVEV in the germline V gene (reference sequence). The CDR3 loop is CASSLSDGVHEQYF. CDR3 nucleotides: TGTGCCAGCAGTTTATCTGACGGGGTCCACGAGCAGTACTTC.

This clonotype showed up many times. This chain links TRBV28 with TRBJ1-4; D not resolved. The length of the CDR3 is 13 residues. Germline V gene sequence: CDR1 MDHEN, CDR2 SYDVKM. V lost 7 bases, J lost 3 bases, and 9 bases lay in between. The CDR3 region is CASTHGANEKLFF. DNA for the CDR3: TGTGCCAGCACCCACGGGGCTAATGAAAAACTGTTTTTT. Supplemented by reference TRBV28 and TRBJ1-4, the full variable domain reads DVKVTQSSRYLVKRTGEKVFLECVQDMDHENMFWYRQDPGLGLRLIYFSYDVKMKEKGDIPEGYSVSREKKERFSLILESASTNQTSMYLCASTHGANEKLFFGSGTQLSVL.

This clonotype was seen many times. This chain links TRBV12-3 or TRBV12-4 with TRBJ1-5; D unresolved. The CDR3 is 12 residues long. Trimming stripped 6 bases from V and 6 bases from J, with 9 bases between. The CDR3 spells CASRKAGQPQHF. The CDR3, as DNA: TGTGCCAGCAGGAAGGCGGGTCAGCCCCAGCATTTT.

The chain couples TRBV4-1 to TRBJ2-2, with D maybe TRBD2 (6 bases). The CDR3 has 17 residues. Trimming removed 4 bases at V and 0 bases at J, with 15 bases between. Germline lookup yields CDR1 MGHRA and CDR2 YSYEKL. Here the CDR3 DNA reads TGCGCCAGCAGCCTCGCTAGCGTATTCACGAACACCGGGGAGCTGTTTTTT. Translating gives CASSLASVFTNTGELFF.

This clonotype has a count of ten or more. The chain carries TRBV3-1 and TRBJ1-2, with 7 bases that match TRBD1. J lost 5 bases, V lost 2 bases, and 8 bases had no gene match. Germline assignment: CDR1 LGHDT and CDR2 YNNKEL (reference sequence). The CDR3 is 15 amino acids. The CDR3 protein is CASSQLMRDSYGYTF. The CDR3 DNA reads TGTGCCAGCAGCCAACTGATGAGGGACAGTTATGGCTACACCTTC. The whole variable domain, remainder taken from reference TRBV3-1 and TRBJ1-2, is DTAVSQTPKYLVTQMGNDKSIKCEQNLGHDTMYWYKQDSKKFLKIMFSYNNKELIINETVPNRFSPKSPDKAHLNLHINSLELGDSAVYFCASSQLMRDSYGYTFGSGTRLTVV.